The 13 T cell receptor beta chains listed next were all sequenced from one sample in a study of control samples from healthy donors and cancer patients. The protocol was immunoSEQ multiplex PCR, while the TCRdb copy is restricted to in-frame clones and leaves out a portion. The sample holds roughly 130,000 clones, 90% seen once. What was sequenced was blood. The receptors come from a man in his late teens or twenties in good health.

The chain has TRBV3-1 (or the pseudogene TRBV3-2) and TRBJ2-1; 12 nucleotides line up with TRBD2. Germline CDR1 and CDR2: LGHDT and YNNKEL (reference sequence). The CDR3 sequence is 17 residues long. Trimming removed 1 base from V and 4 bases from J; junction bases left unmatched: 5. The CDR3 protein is CASSQAPGLAGYNEQFF. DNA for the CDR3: TGTGCCAGCAGCCAAGCCCCGGGACTAGCGGGTTACAATGAGCAGTTCTTC.

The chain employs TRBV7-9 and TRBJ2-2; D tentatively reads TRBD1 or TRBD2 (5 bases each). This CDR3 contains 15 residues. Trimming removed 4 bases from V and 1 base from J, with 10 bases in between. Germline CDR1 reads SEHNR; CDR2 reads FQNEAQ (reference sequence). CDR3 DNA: TGTGCCAGCAGCTCGACGGGACGGAACACCGGGGAGCTGTTTTTT. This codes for CASSSTGRNTGELFF.

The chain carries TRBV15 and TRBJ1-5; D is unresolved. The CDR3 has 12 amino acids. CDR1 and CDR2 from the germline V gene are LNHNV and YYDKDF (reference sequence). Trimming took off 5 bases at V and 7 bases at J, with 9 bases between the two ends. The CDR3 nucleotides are TGTGCCACCAGCGGCGGGGAACAGCCCCAGCATTTT. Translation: CATSGGEQPQHF.

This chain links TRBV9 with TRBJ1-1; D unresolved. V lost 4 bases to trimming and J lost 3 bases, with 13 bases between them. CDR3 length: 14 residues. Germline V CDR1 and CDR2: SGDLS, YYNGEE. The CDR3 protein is CASSPAAVDTEAFF. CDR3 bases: TGTGCCAGCAGCCCCGCGGCGGTCGACACTGAAGCTTTCTTT.

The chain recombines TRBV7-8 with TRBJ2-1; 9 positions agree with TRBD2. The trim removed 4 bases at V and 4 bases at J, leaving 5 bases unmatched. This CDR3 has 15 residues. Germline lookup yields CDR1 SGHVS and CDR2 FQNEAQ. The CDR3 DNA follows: TGTGCCAGCAGCTGGGGACTAGCCGCATACAATGAGCAGTTCTTC. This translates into CASSWGLAAYNEQFF.

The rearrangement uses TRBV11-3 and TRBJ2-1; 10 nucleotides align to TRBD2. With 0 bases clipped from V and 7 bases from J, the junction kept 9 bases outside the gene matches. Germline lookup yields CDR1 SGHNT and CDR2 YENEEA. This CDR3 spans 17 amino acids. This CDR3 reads CASSLDPRLTSGNEQFF. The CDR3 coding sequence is TGTGCCAGCAGCTTAGATCCCCGTTTGACTAGCGGGAATGAGCAGTTCTTC.

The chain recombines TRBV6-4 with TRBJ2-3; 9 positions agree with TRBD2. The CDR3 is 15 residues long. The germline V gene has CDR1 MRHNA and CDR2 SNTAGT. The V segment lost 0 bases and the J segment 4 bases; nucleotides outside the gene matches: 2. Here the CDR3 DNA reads TGTGCCAGCAGTGACTCGCGGGGGGGCCCAGATACGCAGTATTTT. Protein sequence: CASSDSRGGPDTQYF.

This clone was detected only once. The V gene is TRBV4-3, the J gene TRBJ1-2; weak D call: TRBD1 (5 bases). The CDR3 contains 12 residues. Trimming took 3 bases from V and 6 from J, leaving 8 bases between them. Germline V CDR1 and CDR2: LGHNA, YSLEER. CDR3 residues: CASSHPGHGYTF. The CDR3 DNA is TGCGCCAGCAGCCACCCAGGGCATGGCTACACCTTC.

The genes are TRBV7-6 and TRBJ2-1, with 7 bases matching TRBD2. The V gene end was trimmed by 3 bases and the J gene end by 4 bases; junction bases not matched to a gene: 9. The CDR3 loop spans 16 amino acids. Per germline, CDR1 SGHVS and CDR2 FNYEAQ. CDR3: CASSFRAGKIYNEQFF. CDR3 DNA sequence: TGTGCCAGCAGCTTCAGAGCGGGGAAAATATACAATGAGCAGTTCTTC.

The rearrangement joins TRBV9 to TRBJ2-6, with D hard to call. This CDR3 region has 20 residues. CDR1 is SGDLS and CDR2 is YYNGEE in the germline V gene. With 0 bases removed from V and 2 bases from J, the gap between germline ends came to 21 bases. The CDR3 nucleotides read TGTGCCAGCAGCGTAGTCCCCATGCAAAAGAAGATCGCTGGGGCCAACGTCCTGACTTTC. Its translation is CASSVVPMQKKIAGANVLTF.

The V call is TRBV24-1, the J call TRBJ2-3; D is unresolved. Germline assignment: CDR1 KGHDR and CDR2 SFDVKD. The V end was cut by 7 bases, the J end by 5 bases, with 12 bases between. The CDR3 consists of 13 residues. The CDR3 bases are TGTGCCACCAGCCCAGGACGTCGAGATACGCAGTATTTT. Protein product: CATSPGRRDTQYF.

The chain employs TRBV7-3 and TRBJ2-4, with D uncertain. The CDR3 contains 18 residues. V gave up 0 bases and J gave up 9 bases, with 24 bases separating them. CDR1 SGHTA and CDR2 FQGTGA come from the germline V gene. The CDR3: CASSLTILGKVDISIQYF. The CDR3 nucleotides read TGTGCCAGCAGCTTAACGATATTGGGGAAAGTAGATATTAGCATTCAGTACTTC.

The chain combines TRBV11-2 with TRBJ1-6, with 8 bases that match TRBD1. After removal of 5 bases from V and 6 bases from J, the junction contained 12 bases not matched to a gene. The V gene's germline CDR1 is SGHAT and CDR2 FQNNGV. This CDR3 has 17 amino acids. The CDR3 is CASSITGTGGINSPLHF. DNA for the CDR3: TGTGCCAGCAGCATTACGGGGACAGGAGGCATTAATTCACCCCTCCACTTT.